The entry below describes one T cell receptor (beta chain). The antigen it binds to is not known. One base away there is no much larger clone; base qualities are not given. Libraries came from the immunoSEQ multiplex PCR assay. T cell repertoires were profiled with deep sequencing of rearranged TCR beta loci together with multiparametric flow cytometry. TCRdb took over this immuneACCESS table, retaining in-frame rearrangements with V and J assigned. Such tables are incomplete; in checked studies, under half of the missing clones stem from an unresolved V gene, and the remainder is unexplained. A total of 65,000 to 70,000 clones appear in this sample, under 95% of them only once. About 3% of the sample lies in the top ten. This record comes from a study of lymphopenia after photon versus proton radiotherapy (dated by TCRdb to between 2018 and 2020). Background on the whole study: In patients with gastrointestinal tumors who developed high-grade lymphopenia, the study compared the immunological effects of photon radiation therapy with those of proton radiation therapy. A cohort of under 25 patients with gastrointestinal tumors who received either photon or proton therapy and subsequently developed lymphopenia was included. The study was designed to characterize how the impact on the immune system differs between the two radiation modalities.

Overall study results and their limits: During treatment, patients who received photon therapy lost naive T cells and TCR diversity and gained effector/memory populations, whereas patients who received proton therapy remained relatively stable. After the lymphocyte count nadir, photon-treated repertoires showed oligoclonal expansion, especially of CD8+ Temra cells, which drove the drop in diversity. Among patients across the cohort who died, overall survival time showed an inverse correlation with a larger post-nadir drop in TCR diversity. The survival association was examined only in patients who died, and the authors described better survival with proton therapy as a possibility, not as a demonstrated result.

The sample was peripheral blood, taken from a patient treated with photon-based radiotherapy. This TCR came from an older woman with pancreatic cancer.

The DNA reads as follows: TGTGCCAGCAGTGAATGGACCTCTTCCTACGAGCAGTACTTC. Translated, this gives CASSEWTSSYEQYF. The V gene is TRBV6-1 and the J gene is TRBJ2-7; the D gene remains uncertain. The CDR3 runs 14 residues from the cysteine to the phenylalanine. Only CDR3 DNA remains: 42 bases, in frame from the first base. V lost 2 bases and J lost 1 base; the stretch between them is 9 bases long. CDR1 and CDR2 are read off the germline V gene as MNHNS and SASEGT.